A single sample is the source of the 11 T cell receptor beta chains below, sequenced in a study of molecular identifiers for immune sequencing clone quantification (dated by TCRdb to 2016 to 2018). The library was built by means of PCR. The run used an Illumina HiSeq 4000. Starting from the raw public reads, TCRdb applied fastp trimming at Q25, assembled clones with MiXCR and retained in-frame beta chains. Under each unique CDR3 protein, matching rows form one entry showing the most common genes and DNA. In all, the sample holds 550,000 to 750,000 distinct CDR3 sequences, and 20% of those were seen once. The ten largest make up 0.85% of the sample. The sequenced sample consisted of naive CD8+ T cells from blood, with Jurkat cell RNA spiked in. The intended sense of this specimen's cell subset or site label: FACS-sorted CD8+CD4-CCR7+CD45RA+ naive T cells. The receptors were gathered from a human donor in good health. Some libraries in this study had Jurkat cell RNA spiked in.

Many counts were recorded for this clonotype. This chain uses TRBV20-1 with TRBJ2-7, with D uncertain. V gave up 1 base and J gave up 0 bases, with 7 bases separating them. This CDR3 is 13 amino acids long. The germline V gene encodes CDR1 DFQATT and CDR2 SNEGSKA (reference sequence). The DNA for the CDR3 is TGCAGTGCTAGAGGGCGGAGCTCCTACGAGCAGTACTTC. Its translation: CSARGRSSYEQYF.

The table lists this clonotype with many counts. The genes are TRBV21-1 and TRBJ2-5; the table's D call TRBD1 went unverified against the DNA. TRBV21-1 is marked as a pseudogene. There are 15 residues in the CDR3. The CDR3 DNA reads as TGTGCCAGCAGCCACAGGGGGCTCAACCAAGAGACCCAGTACTTC. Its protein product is CASSHRGLNQETQYF.

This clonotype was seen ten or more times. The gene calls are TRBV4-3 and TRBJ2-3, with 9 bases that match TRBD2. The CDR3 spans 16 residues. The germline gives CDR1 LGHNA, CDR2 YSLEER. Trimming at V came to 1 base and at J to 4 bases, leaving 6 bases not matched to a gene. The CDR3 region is CASSQGRGGVADTQYF. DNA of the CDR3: TGCGCCAGCAGCCAAGGGCGGGGGGGCGTGGCAGATACGCAGTATTTT.

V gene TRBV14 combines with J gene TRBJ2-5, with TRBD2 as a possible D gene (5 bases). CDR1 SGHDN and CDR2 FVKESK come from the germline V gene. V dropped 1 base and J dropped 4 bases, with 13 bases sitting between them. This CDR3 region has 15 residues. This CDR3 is CASSQVSGVRETQYF. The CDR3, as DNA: TGTGCCAGCAGCCAAGTTTCCGGGGTGCGAGAGACCCAGTACTTC.

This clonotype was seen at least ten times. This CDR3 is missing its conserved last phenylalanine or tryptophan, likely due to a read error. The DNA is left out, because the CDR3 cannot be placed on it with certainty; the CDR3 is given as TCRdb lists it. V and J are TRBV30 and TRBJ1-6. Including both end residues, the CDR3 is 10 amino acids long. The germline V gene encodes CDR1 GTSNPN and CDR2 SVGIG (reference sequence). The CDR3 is CAWRVTGQWT.

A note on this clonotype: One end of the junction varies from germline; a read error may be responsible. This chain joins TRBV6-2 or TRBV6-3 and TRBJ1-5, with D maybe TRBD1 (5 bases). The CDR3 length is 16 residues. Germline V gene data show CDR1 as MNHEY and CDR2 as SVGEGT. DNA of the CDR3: TGTGCCAGCAGTTACCTCACGCATCGGGGCAATCGGCCCCAGCATTTT. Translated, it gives CASSYLTHRGNRPQHF.

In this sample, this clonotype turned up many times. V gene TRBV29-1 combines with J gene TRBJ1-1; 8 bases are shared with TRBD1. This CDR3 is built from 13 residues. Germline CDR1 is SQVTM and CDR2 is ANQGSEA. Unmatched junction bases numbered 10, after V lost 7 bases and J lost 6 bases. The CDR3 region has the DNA TGCAGCGGAGCGGACAGGGTGGACGCTGAAGCTTTCTTT. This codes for CSGADRVDAEAFF.

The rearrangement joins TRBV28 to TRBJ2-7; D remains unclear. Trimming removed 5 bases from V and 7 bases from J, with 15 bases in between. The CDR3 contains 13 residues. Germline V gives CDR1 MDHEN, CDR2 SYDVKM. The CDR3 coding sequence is TGTGCCAGCAGTCAAACCGACTTTGTTGAGCAGTACTTC. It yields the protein CASSQTDFVEQYF.

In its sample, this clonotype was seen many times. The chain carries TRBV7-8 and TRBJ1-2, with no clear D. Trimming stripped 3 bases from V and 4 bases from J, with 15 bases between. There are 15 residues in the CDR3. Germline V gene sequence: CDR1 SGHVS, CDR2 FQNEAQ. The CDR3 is CASSFGESSIYGYTF. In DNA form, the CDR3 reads TGTGCCAGCAGCTTCGGGGAGTCTAGTATCTATGGCTACACCTTC.

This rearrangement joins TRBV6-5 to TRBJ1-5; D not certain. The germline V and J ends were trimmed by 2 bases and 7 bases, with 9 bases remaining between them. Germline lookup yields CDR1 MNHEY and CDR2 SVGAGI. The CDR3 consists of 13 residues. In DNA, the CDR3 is TGTGCCAGCAGTTACGCCCCAGGCCAGCCCCAGCATTTT. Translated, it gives CASSYAPGQPQHF.

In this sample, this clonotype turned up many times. The CDR3 loop is CSVEQGWSGELFF. In DNA, the CDR3 is TGCAGCGTTGAACAGGGGTGGTCCGGGGAGCTGTTTTTT. The rearrangement joins TRBV29-1 to TRBJ2-2; D is possibly TRBD1 (6 bases). This CDR3 spans 13 amino acids. Germline-derived CDR1 and CDR2 are SQVTM and ANQGSEA. V shed 2 bases and J shed 6 bases, with 10 bases lying between them.